Listed here is a single T cell receptor (beta chain). These data are taken from a study of response to subunit inactivated influenza vaccine. Each CDR3 protein gets one entry after TCRdb re-called the RT-PCR reads with MiXCR. The repertoire consists of about 160,000 distinct CDR3 sequences, with approximately 11% occurring once and the leading ten covering 9.5% to 15%. The sample in question was non-naive T cells sorted from PBMCs, obtained 40 to 50 days after vaccination. This sequence originates from a man in his fifties who received an inactivated influenza vaccine.

CDR3 residues: CASSPPDRPEAFF. The CDR3, as DNA: TGTGCCAGTAGTCCGCCCGACAGGCCTGAAGCTTTCTTT. The chain uses TRBV19 and TRBJ1-1; maybe TRBD1 (6 bases). Per germline, CDR1 LNHDA and CDR2 SQIVND (reference sequence). The CDR3 totals 13 residues. Trimming shortened V by 5 bases and J by 6 bases, and 13 bases separated the two germline ends.